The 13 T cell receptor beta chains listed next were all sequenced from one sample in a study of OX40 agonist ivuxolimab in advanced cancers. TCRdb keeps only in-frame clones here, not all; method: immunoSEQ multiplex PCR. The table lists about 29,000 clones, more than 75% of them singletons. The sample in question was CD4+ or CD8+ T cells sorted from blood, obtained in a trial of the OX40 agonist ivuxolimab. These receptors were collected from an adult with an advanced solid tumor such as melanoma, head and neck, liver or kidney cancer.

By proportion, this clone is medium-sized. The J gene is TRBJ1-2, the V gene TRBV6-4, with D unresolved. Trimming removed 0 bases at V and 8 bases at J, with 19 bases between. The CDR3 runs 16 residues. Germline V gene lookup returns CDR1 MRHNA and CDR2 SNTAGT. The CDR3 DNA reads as TGTGCCAGCAGTGACTCTACCCCCCCGGCCCTGGGAGGCTACACCTTC. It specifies CASSDSTPPALGGYTF.

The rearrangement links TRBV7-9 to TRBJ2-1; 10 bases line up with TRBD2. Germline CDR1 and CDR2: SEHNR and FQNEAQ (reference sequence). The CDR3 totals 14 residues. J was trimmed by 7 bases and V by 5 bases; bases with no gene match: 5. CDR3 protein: CASSPPSGRNEQFF. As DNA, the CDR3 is TGTGCCAGCAGCCCTCCTAGCGGGAGAAATGAGCAGTTCTTC.

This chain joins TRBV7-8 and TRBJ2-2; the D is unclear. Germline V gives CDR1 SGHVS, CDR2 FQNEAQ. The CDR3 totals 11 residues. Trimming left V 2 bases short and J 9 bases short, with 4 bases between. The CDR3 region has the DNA TGTGCCAGCAGCTTAACACGGGAGCTGTTTTTT. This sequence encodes CASSLTRELFF. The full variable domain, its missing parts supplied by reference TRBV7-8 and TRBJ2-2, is GAGVSQSPRYKVAKRGQDVALRCDPISGHVSLFWYQQALGQGPEFLTYFQNEAQLDKSGLPSDRFFAERPEGSVSTLKIQRTQQEDSAVYLCASSLTRELFFGEGSRLTVL.

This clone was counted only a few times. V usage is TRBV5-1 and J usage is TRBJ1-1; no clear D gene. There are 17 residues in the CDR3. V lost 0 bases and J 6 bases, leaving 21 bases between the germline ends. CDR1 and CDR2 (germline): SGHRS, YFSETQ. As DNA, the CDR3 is TGCGCCAGCAGCTTGGGGACCCTGGGGAGGGAAGGCGCTGAAGCTTTCTTT. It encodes CASSLGTLGREGAEAFF.

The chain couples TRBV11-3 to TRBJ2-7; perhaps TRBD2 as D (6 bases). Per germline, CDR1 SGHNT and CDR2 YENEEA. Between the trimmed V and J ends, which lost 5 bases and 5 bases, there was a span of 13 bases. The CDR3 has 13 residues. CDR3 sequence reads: CASSKGGSNEQYF. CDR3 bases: TGTGCCAGCAGCAAGGGAGGTTCCAACGAGCAGTACTTC.

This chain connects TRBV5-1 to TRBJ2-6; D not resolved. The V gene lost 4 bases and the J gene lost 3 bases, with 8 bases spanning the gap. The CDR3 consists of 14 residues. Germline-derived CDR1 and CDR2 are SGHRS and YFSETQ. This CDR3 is CASSTDGGANVLTF. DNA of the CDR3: TGCGCCAGCAGCACGGATGGTGGGGCCAACGTCCTGACTTTC.

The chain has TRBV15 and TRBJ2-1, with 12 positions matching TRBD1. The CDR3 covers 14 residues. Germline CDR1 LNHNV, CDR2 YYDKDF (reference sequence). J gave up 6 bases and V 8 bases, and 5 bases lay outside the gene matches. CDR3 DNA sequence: TGTGCCACCGTTCCGGGACAGGGGGCCAATGAGCAGTTCTTC. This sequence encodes CATVPGQGANEQFF.

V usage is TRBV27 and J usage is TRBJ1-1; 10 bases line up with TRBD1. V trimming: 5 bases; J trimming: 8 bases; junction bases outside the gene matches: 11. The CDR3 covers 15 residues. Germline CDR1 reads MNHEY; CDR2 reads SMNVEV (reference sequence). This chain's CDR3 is CASSAPGQGMAEAFF. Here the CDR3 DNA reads TGTGCCAGCAGTGCACCGGGACAGGGGATGGCGGAAGCTTTCTTT.

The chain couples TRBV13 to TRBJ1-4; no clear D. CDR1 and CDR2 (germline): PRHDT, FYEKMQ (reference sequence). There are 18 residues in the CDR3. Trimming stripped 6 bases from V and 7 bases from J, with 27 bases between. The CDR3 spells CASSSAGLRRDLGEKLFF. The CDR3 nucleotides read TGTGCCAGCAGTTCGGCGGGCCTCCGACGGGATCTTGGTGAAAAACTGTTTTTT. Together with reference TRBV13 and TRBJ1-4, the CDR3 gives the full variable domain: AAGVIQSPRHLIKEKRETATLKCYPIPRHDTVYWYQQGPGQDPQFLISFYEKMQSDKGSIPDRFSAQQFSDYHSELNMSSLELGDSALYFCASSSAGLRRDLGEKLFFGSGTQLSVL.

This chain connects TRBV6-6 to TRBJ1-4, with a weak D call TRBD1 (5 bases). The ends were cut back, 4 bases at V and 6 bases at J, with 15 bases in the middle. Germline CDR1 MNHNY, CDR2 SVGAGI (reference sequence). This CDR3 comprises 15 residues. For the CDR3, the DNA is TGTGCCAGCAGTTCCTCGGGGAGGGGAGATGAAAAACTGTTTTTT. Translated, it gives CASSSSGRGDEKLFF.

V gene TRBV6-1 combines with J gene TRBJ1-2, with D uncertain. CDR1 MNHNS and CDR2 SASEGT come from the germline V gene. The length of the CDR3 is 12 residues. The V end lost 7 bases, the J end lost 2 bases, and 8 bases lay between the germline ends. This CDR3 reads CASNSLNYGYTF. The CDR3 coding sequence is TGTGCCAGCAATAGCCTCAACTATGGCTACACCTTC.

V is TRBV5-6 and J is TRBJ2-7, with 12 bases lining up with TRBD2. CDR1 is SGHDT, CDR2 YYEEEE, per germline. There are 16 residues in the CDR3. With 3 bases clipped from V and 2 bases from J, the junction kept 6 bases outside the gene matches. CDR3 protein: CASSSPSGGAPYEQYF. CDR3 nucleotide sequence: TGTGCCAGCAGCTCGCCTAGCGGGGGGGCCCCCTACGAGCAGTACTTC.

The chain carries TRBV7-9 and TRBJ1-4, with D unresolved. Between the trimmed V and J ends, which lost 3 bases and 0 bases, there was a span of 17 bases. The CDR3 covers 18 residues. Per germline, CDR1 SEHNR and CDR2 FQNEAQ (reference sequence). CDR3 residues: CASSLAVLQIATNEKLFF. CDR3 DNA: TGTGCCAGCAGCTTGGCTGTTTTACAGATTGCAACTAATGAAAAACTGTTTTTT.